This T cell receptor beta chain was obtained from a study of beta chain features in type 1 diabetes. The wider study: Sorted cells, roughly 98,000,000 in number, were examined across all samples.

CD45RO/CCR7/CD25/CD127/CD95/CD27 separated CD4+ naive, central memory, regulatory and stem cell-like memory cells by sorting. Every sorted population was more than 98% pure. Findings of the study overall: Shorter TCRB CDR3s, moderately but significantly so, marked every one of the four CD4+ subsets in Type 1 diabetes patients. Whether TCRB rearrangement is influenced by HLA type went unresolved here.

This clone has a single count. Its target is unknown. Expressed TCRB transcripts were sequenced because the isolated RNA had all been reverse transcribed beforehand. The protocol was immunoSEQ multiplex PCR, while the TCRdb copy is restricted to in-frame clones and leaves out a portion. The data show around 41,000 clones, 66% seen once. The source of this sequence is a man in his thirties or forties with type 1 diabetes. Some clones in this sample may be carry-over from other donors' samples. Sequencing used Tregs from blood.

As DNA, the CDR3 is TGCGCCAGCACGACAGGGGGGGTATTCTTC. This codes for CASTTGGVFF. The chain is built from TRBV23-1 and TRBJ2-1, with 9 bases fitting TRBD1. TRBV23-1 is noted as an ORF with a role that remains uncertain. Trimming at V came to 7 bases and at J to 16 bases, leaving 5 bases not matched to a gene. This CDR3 contains 10 residues.